This T cell receptor (beta chain) was observed in a study of T cells after yellow fever vaccination. Comment on this clonotype: Its antigen remains unidentified.

General study results and limits: The secondary response peaked faster, at day 5 versus 15, but was weaker. After the booster, 95% to 98% of CD4 and roughly nine tenths of CD8 primary-response clones were re-detected.

Universal primer sites and UMIs were introduced during 5'RACE template-switching synthesis of TCR cDNA. Each CDR3 protein is one row after TCRdb ran MiXCR on the 5' RACE reads. The profile covers some 260,000 distinct CDR3 sequences, with roughly 5.6% appearing a single time and approximately 3.5% taken by the ten largest. Trimming cost V 3 bases and J 8 bases; bases outside gene matches: 6. CDR3 length equals 14 residues. The gene calls are TRBV12-3 or TRBV12-4 and TRBJ1-2, with TRBD1 matching 10 bases. The receptor comes from a man between 18 and 29 years old who received the YFV17D yellow fever vaccine. Specimen: CD4+ T cells sorted from PBMCs, collected on the day of the yellow fever booster vaccination. This CDR3 is CASSLTGGFTGYTF. In nucleotides, the CDR3 is TGTGCCAGCAGTTTGACAGGGGGCTTTACGGGCTACACCTTC.